This T cell receptor beta chain came from a study of identical twins. Donors uniformly comprised healthy Caucasians. TCRdb analysed the 5' RACE reads with MiXCR anew, one entry per CDR3 protein. The data contain approximately 280,000 distinct CDR3 sequences, less than 9% of them singletons. Overall study results and limits: A lower insertion count was a feature of abundant cord blood beta clonotypes, with no such feature in memory repertoires. The study based its conclusions on cross-sectional statistical analysis and did not follow the same donors.

The CDR3 runs to 13 residues. V lost 8 bases and J lost 0, with 13 bases in between. Germline values: CDR1 SQVTM, CDR2 ANQGSEA. Note on this clonotype: The antigen is not known. Since a much larger clone is just one base distant, this may be a read error.

The data also belong to a second study, concerning yellow fever vaccine responses in identical twins.

Sequencing was performed on memory (CD45RO+) T cells sorted from blood. The clonotype originates from a woman in her late teens or twenties in good health. The chain uses TRBV29-1 and TRBJ2-5, with D hard to call. CDR3 DNA sequence: TGCAGCAGGAAGGGCACAAACCAAGAGACCCAGTACTTC. The encoded protein is CSRKGTNQETQYF.